These 21 T cell receptor beta chains were all obtained from the same sample, sequenced in a study of CD8 T cells in ankylosing spondylitis. TCRdb passed the 5' RACE reads through MiXCR, listing each CDR3 protein once. Among roughly 230,000 distinct CDR3 sequences listed, over 15% were seen once. What was sequenced was blood, either unsorted or a sorted T cell fraction (not recorded which). Receptors originate from a male donor with ankylosing spondylitis or in good health (not recorded which).

This chain uses TRBV15 with TRBJ2-1; 12 nucleotides line up with TRBD2. V lost 5 bases, J lost 8 bases, and 7 bases stayed unmatched. The CDR3 extends over 15 amino acids. The germline V gene has CDR1 LNHNV and CDR2 YYDKDF (reference sequence). CDR3 in DNA: TGTGCCACCAGCGAGTCGCTAGCGGGAGGGGATGAGCAGTTCTTC. Protein product: CATSESLAGGDEQFF. Combining the CDR3 with reference TRBV15 and TRBJ2-1 gives the whole variable domain DAMVIQNPRYQVTQFGKPVTLSCSQTLNHNVMYWYQQKSSQAPKLLFHYYDKDFNNEADTPDNFQSRRPNTSFCFLDIRSPGLGDTAMYLCATSESLAGGDEQFFGPGTRLTVL.

This clonotype was counted ten times or more. The chain carries TRBV10-3 and TRBJ2-7; D unclear. The CDR3 contains 13 residues. V was clipped by 3 bases and J by 0 bases, with 6 bases between them. Germline V gene data show CDR1 as ENHRY and CDR2 as SYGVKD. CDR3 nucleotide sequence: TGTGCCATCAGTGACGGCAGCTCCTACGAGCAGTACTTC. Translated: CAISDGSSYEQYF.

This clonotype came up many times. Sequence at one end of the junction differs from germline and may be a read error. The genes are TRBV3-1 and TRBJ1-1; no definite D call. The CDR3 spans 13 residues. CDR1 is LGHDT and CDR2 is YNNKEL in the germline V gene (reference sequence). The CDR3 region has the DNA TGCGCCAGCAGCCAAGATCTGAATACTGAAGCTTTCTTT. This translates into CASSQDLNTEAFF. Looking up the rest from reference TRBV3-1 and TRBJ1-1 gives the full variable domain: DTAVSQTPKYLVTQMGNDKSIKCEQNLGHDTMYWYKQDSKKFLKIMFSYNNKELIINETVPNRFSPKSPDKAHLNLHINSLELGDSAVYFCASSQDLNTEAFFGQGTRLTVV.

The chain combines TRBV29-1 with TRBJ1-1; the D gene is possibly TRBD1 (6 bases). Trimming removed 3 bases from V and 7 bases from J, with 15 bases in between. CDR3 length equals 13 residues. CDR1 and CDR2 from the germline V gene are SQVTM and ANQGSEA. Here the CDR3 reads CSVDHGTPGEAFF. CDR3 nucleotides: TGCAGCGTTGACCACGGGACACCGGGTGAAGCTTTCTTT.

The rearrangement links TRBV5-1 to TRBJ2-3; 7 bases match TRBD2. Germline CDR1 and CDR2: SGHRS and YFSETQ. V was clipped by 0 bases and J by 1 base; unmatched bases: 2. This CDR3 is 15 amino acids long. CDR3 amino acids: CASSLERGRTDTQYF. The CDR3 DNA is TGCGCCAGCAGCTTGGAGCGGGGCCGCACAGATACGCAGTATTTT.

V gene TRBV10-2 combines with J gene TRBJ2-1; 9 bases are a match to TRBD1. CDR1 WSHSY and CDR2 SAAADI come from the germline V gene. Losses at the gene ends were 3 bases for V and 8 bases for J; bases not matched to a gene: 5. The CDR3 sequence is 14 residues long. CDR3: CASSETGGRDEQFF. The CDR3 bases are TGCGCCAGCAGTGAAACAGGGGGCAGGGATGAGCAGTTCTTC.

This clonotype was observed a few times. The rearrangement links TRBV7-9 to TRBJ2-1, with TRBD1 identical over 8 bases. V was clipped by 3 bases and J by 8 bases; unmatched bases: 12. This CDR3 contains 16 residues. The germline gives CDR1 SEHNR, CDR2 FQNEAQ (reference sequence). CDR3 bases: TGTGCCAGCAGCTTTCCCCGGGACAGGATGTGGGATGAGCAGTTCTTC. Its translation is CASSFPRDRMWDEQFF.

V and J are TRBV5-1 and TRBJ2-1, with 11 bases matching TRBD2. CDR1 and CDR2 from the germline V gene are SGHRS and YFSETQ. This CDR3 is built from 15 residues. The trim removed 2 bases at V and 6 bases at J, leaving 4 bases unmatched. CDR3 residues: CASSFELAGGNEQFF. For the CDR3, the DNA is TGCGCCAGCAGCTTTGAGCTAGCGGGAGGCAATGAGCAGTTCTTC. Variable domain in full (rest from reference TRBV5-1 and TRBJ2-1): KAGVTQTPRYLIKTRGQQVTLSCSPISGHRSVSWYQQTPGQGLQFLFEYFSETQRNKGNFPGRFSGRQFSNSRSEMNVSTLELGDSALYLCASSFELAGGNEQFFGPGTRLTVL.

This clonotype has more than one count but fewer than ten. The rearrangement links TRBV7-9 to TRBJ2-2; TRBD2 matches at 7 bases. There are 17 residues in the CDR3. The germline V gene has CDR1 SEHNR and CDR2 FQNEAQ (reference sequence). J was trimmed by 2 bases and V by 5 bases; bases with no gene match: 11. The CDR3 spells CASSPPFLAANTGELFF. The CDR3 nucleotides are TGTGCCAGCAGCCCCCCATTTCTAGCGGCTAACACCGGGGAGCTGTTTTTT.

V and J are TRBV9 and TRBJ2-7; no firm D call. Between the trimmed V and J ends, which lost 4 bases and 0 bases, there was a span of 8 bases. Germline lookup yields CDR1 SGDLS and CDR2 YYNGEE. This CDR3 has 13 residues. CDR3 DNA sequence: TGTGCCAGCAGCCCAGTTAACTCCTACGAGCAGTACTTC. It is translated as CASSPVNSYEQYF.

The V gene is TRBV29-1, the J gene TRBJ2-7; a weak D match, TRBD2 (5 bases). Per germline, CDR1 SQVTM and CDR2 ANQGSEA. V gave up 6 bases and J gave up 0 bases, with 15 bases separating them. The length of the CDR3 is 14 residues. CDR3 nucleotides: TGCAGCGTGCTTAGCGCTATCAGCTCCTACGAGCAGTACTTC. Translation gives CSVLSAISSYEQYF.

The V call is TRBV12-3 or TRBV12-4, the J call TRBJ1-2, with 8 positions matching TRBD1. Losses at the gene ends were 3 bases for V and 6 bases for J; bases not matched to a gene: 9. The CDR3 extends over 15 amino acids. CDR3 residues: CASSFSGAGGDGYTF. The CDR3 DNA follows: TGTGCCAGCAGTTTTTCGGGGGCAGGGGGCGATGGCTACACCTTC.

The rearrangement links TRBV11-3 to TRBJ2-1; weak D call: TRBD2 (7 bases). The CDR3 runs 15 residues. The V end lost 5 bases, the J end lost 4 bases, and 15 bases lay between the germline ends. Germline V gives CDR1 SGHNT, CDR2 YENEEA. The CDR3 sequence is CASSPRGAAYNEQFF. The CDR3 DNA reads TGTGCCAGCAGCCCTCGGGGGGCAGCGTACAATGAGCAGTTCTTC.

J is TRBJ2-7 and V is TRBV27; 9 bases fit TRBD1. Trimming at V came to 5 bases and at J to 3 bases, leaving 5 bases not matched to a gene. Germline V gene data show CDR1 as MNHEY and CDR2 as SMNVEV (reference sequence). This CDR3 region has 14 residues. The DNA for the CDR3 is TGTGCCAGCAGTCACGGACAGGGGCACTACGAGCAGTACTTC. Translation gives CASSHGQGHYEQYF.

Regarding this clonotype: An end of the junction does not agree with germline; a read error may underlie this. In DNA form, the CDR3 reads TGCGCCAGCAGCCAATTCCGACAGGCGACCTACAATAAGCAGTTCTTC. Translation: CASSQFRQATYNKQFF. The chain combines TRBV4-3 with TRBJ2-1; perhaps TRBD1 as D (6 bases). The CDR3 contains 16 residues. Germline V gives CDR1 LGHNA, CDR2 YSLEER.

The chain couples TRBV12-3 or TRBV12-4 to TRBJ1-1; no reliable D call. Trimming left V 4 bases short and J 8 bases short, with 8 bases between. This CDR3 comprises 11 residues. For the CDR3, the DNA is TGTGCCAGCAGTTCTGGACCAGAAGCTTTCTTT. Translating gives CASSSGPEAFF.

The V call is TRBV28, the J call TRBJ2-5; D may correspond to TRBD1 or TRBD2 (6 bases each). V lost 1 base to trimming and J lost 4 bases, with 10 bases between them. In germline, CDR1 is MDHEN, CDR2 SYDVKM. The CDR3 loop spans 14 amino acids. CDR3 amino acids: CASSLFEGGETQYF. The CDR3 DNA reads as TGTGCCAGCAGTTTATTTGAGGGGGGAGAGACCCAGTACTTC.

There are many counts of this clonotype. This rearrangement joins TRBV29-1 to TRBJ2-7; TRBD2 is a possible D gene (5 bases). The CDR3 is made up of 12 amino acids. Germline V gene data show CDR1 as SQVTM and CDR2 as ANQGSEA. Trimming shortened V by 6 bases and J by 6 bases, and 15 bases separated the two germline ends. The CDR3 nucleotides read TGCAGCGTAATAAAACGGGGTTCCGAGCAGTACTTC. Encoded protein: CSVIKRGSEQYF.

In this sample, this clonotype turned up a few times. The V and J genes are TRBV6-2 or TRBV6-3 and TRBJ2-5; 12 bases are shared with TRBD1. The CDR3 length is 17 residues. The J segment lost 5 bases and the V segment lost 0 bases, leaving 7 bases of the junction unmatched. Germline assignment: CDR1 MNHEY and CDR2 SVGEGT. DNA of the CDR3: TGTGCCAGCAGTTACTCGATCGGGACAGGGGGCGCGGAGACCCAGTACTTC. It yields the protein CASSYSIGTGGAETQYF.

The chain uses TRBV29-1 and TRBJ2-1, with 7 bases lining up with TRBD2. The CDR3 runs to 12 residues. V dropped 5 bases and J dropped 9; count of bases not matched to a gene: 7. Germline assignment: CDR1 SQVTM and CDR2 ANQGSEA. In nucleotides, the CDR3 is TGCAGCGTTTGGGGGAGCGGGATTGAGCAGTTCTTC. Its translation: CSVWGSGIEQFF.

The sample holds many counts of this clonotype. V is TRBV4-1 and J is TRBJ2-7; 7 positions match TRBD2. Trimming at V came to 0 bases and at J to 2 bases, leaving 4 bases not matched to a gene. This CDR3 contains 15 residues. Germline values: CDR1 MGHRA, CDR2 YSYEKL. The CDR3 DNA sequence: TGCGCCAGCAGCCAAGAGCAGGCGGGAGCCTACGAGCAGTACTTC. Its protein is CASSQEQAGAYEQYF.